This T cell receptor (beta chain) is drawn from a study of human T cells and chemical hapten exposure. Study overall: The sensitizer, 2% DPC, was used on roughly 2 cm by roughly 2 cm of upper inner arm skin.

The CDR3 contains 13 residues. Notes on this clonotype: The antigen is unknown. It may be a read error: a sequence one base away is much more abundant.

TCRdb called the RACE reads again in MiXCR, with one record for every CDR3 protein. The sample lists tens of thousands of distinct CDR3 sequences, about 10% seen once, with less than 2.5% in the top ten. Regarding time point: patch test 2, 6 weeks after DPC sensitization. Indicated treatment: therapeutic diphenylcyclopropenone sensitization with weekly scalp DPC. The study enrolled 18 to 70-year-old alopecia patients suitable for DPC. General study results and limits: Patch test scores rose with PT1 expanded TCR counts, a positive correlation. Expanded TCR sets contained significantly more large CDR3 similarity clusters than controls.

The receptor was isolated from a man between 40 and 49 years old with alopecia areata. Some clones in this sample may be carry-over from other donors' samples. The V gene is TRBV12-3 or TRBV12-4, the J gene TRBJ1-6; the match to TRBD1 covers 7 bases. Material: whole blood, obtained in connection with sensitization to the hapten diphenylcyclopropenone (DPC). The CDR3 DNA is TGTGACAGCACCACAGGGGTTGCTTCACCCCTCCACTTT. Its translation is CDSTTGVASPLHF.